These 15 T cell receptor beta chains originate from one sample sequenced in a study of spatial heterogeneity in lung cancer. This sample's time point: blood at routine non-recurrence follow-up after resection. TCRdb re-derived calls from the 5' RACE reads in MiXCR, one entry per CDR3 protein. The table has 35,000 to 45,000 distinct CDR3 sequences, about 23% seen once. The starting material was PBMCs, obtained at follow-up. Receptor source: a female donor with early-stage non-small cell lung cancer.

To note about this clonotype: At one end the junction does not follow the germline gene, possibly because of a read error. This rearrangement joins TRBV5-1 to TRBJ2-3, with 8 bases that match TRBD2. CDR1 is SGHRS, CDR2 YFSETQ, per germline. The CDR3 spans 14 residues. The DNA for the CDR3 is TGCGCCAGCAGCTCGCGGACTAGCAAAGATACGCAGTATTTT. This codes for CASSSRTSKDTQYF. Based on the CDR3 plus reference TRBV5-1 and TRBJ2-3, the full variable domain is KAGVTQTPRYLIKTRGQQVTLSCSPISGHRSVSWYQQTPGQGLQFLFEYFSETQRNKGNFPGRFSGRQFSNSRSEMNVSTLELGDSALYLCASSSRTSKDTQYFGPGTRLTVL.

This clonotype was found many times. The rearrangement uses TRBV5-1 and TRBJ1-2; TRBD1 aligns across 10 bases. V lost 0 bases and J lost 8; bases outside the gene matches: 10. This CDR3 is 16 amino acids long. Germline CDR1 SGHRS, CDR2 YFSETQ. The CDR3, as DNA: TGCGCCAGCAGCTTGGCCCAGGACAGGGGGGTAAAGGGCTACACCTTC. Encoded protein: CASSLAQDRGVKGYTF.

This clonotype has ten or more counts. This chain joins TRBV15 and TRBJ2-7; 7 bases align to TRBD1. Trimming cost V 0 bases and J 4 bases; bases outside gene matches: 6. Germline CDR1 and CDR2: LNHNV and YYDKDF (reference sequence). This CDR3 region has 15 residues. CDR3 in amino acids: CATSRDQGEGYEQYF. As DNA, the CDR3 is TGTGCCACCAGCAGAGATCAGGGGGAAGGGTACGAGCAGTACTTC.

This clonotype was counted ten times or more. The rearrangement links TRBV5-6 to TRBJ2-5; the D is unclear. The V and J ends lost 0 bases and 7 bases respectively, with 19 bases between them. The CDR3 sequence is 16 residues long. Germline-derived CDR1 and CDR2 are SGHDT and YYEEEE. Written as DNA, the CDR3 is TGTGCCAGCAGCTTGGGGTTCGTCGTTGGAGTCGGGACCCAGTACTTC. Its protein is CASSLGFVVGVGTQYF.

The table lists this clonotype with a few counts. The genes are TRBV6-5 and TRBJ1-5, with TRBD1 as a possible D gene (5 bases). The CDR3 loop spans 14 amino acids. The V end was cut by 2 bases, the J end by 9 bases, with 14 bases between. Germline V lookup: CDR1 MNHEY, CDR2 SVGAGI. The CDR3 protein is CASSYRAGGGPQHF. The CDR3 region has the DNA TGTGCCAGCAGTTACAGGGCAGGCGGGGGGCCCCAGCATTTT.

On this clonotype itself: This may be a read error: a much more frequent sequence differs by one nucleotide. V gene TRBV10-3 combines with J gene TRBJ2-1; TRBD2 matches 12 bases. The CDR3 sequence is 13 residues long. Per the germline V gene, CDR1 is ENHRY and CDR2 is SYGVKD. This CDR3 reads CAIRGLAGNEQSF. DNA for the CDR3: TGTGCCATCAGGGGACTAGCGGGCAATGAGCAGTCCTTC.

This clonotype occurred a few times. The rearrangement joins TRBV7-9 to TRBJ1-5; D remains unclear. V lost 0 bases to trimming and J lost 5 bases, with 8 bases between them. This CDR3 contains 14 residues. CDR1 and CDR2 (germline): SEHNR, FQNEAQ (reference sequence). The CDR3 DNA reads TGTGCCAGCAGCTTAGCCGGCAGCCATCAGCCCCAGCATTTT. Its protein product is CASSLAGSHQPQHF.

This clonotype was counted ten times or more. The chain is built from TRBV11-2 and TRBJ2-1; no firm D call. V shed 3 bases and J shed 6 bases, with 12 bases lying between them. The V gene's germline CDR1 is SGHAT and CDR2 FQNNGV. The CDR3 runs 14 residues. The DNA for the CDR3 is TGTGCCAGCAGCTTTGGATCAGGAATCAATGAGCAGTTCTTC. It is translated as CASSFGSGINEQFF.

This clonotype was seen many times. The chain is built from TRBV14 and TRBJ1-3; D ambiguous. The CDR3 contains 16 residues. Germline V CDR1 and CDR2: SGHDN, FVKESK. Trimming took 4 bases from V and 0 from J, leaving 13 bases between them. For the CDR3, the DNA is TGTGCCAGCAGCCTTGCTAGGGTTTTCTCTGGAAACACCATATATTTT. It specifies CASSLARVFSGNTIYF.

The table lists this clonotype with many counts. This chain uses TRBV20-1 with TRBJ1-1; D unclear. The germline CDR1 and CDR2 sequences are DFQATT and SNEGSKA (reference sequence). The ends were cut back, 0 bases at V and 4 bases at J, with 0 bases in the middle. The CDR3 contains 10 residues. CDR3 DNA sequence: TGCAGTGCTAGAGACACTGAAGCTTTCTTT. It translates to CSARDTEAFF.

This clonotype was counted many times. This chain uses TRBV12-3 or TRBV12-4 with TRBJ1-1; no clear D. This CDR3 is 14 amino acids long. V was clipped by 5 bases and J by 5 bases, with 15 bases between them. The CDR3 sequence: CASSKRRQATEAFF. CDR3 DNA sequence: TGTGCCAGCAGTAAAAGGCGGCAGGCAACTGAAGCTTTCTTT.

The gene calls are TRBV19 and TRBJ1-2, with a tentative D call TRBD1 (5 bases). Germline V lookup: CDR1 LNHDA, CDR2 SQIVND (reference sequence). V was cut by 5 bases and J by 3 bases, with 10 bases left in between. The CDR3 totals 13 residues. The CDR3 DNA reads TGTGCCAGTAGTTCCGGGACCCACTATGGCTACACCTTC. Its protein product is CASSSGTHYGYTF.

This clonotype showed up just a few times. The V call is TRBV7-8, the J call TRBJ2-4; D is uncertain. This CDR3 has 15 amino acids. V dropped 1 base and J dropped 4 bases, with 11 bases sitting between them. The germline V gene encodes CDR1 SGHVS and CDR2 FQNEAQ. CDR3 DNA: TGTGCCAGCAGCTTAGGTTTAAGGGCTAAAAACATTCAGTACTTC. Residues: CASSLGLRAKNIQYF.

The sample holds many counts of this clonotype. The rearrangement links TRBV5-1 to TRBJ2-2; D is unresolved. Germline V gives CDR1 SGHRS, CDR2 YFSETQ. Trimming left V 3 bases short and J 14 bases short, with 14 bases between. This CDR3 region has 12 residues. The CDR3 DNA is TGCGCCAGCAGCTCTCCGACGTTAGACCTGTTTTTT. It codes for CASSSPTLDLFF.

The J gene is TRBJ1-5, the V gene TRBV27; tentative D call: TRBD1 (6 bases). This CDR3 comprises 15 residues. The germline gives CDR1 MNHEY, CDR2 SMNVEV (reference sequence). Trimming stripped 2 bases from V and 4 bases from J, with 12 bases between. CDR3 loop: CASSLLTGFNQPQHF. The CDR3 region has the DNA TGTGCCAGCAGTTTACTTACAGGGTTTAATCAGCCCCAGCATTTT.